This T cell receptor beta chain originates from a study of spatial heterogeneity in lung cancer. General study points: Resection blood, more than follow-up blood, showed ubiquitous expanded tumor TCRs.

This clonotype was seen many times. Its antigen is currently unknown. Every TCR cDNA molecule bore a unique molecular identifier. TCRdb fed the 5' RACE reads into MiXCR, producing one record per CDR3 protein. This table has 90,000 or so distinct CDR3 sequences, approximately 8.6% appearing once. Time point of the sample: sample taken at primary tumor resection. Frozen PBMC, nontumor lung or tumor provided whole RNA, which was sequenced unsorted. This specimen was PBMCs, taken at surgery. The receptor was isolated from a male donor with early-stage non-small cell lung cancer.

This CDR3 reads CAISPGQGGTLFEQYF. In nucleotides, the CDR3 is TGTGCCATCAGCCCTGGACAGGGTGGAACTCTTTTCGAGCAGTACTTC. The rearrangement joins TRBV10-3 to TRBJ2-7, with 8 bases matching TRBD1. The CDR3 runs to 16 residues. Germline CDR1 reads ENHRY; CDR2 reads SYGVKD. V shed 6 bases and J 6 bases; nucleotides not matched to a gene: 16.